The clone carrying this TCR beta chain occurred a few times. Its antigen is unknown. The data stem from a study of blood T cells in healthy people across ages. Across the whole study: Template-switching capture recovered about one barcoded beta molecule per two T cells. Study-wide results and limits: The study lacked donor CMV status, which possibly confounded expanded clonotype changes. Higher naive T cell percentage went strongly together with higher TCR beta diversity.

Trimming cost V 4 bases and J 0 bases, with 18 bases left between them. CDR1 and CDR2 from the germline V gene are LGHDT and YNNKEL (reference sequence). The CDR3 is made up of 17 amino acids. The second PCR ran about 6 to 11 cycles with a sample-barcoded 5' primer and J-beta primers. Researchers report that each sample yielded at least 3 million CDR3-containing paired-end reads. TCRdb redid the calling of the 5' RACE reads with MiXCR, one entry per CDR3 protein. The sample records roughly 1,500,000 distinct CDR3 sequences, roughly 32% being singletons. J is TRBJ1-1 and V is TRBV3-1; unclear D gene. The source is a woman under 40 in good health. Source material: blood. CDR3 in amino acids: CASSPLSGSFMNTEAFF. The CDR3 nucleotides are TGTGCCAGCAGCCCACTTAGTGGGAGCTTCATGAACACTGAAGCTTTCTTT.